This is a list of T cell receptor beta chains from one sample in a study of T cells in Graves' hyperthyroidism and ophthalmopathy. MiXCR was run by TCRdb on the multiplex PCR reads, yielding one entry per CDR3 protein. The sample lists about 360,000 distinct CDR3 sequences, more than 20% occurring once. The sequencing sample was made of blood. Receptors originate from a man in his forties or fifties with Graves' hyperthyroidism. CDR3s include the opening cysteine and the closing phenylalanine or tryptophan. Each record gives: CDR3 protein, V gene.

CASSTNQDTDEQYF | TRBV11-3
CASGLSGRGPDTQYF | TRBV12-5
CASRAGSYNEQFF | TRBV11-3
CASSLERSARYEQYF | TRBV11-2
CASSQESITEAFF | TRBV4-2
CASISTGTYGYTF | TRBV6-1
CASSPPRQKNTEAFF | TRBV28
CASSTLLVVSYNEQFF | TRBV7-9
CASRGTASVPLHF | TRBV2
CASSFDSEAFF | TRBV11-3
CSARLPGLAGRPAADTQYF | TRBV20-1
CASRIPAGLEEQYF | TRBV2
CASSKGQVWSTEAFF | TRBV6-1
CSASSSLSSYEQYF | TRBV20-1
CASLRGLADNYEQYF | TRBV18
CASSLSGGANEQFF | TRBV28
CASTSQPGSLNYGYTF | TRBV6-1
CASSASGTGLYYEQYF | TRBV6-1
CASSQETPLSGNTIYF | TRBV3-1
CASGPAGGSYNEQFF | TRBV2
CASSLDGTSGTGELFF | TRBV7-9
CASSLPGALDNEQFF | TRBV11-3
CARQEIQGEAFF | TRBV27
CAIIYLGRGAKNIQYF | TRBV6-1
CASSTSGLAGASGELFF | TRBV27
CAHRGLNQPQHF | TRBV28
CAWSVGGTDTQYF | TRBV30
CASSQWTGGDTEAFF | TRBV11-1
CASRWSTDTQYF | TRBV2
CASSLLIEEGAHDSNQPQHF | TRBV28
CSASHEQFF | TRBV20-1
CASSVGGGGRGNQPQHF | TRBV6-4